This entry features one T cell receptor beta chain sequence. The antigen is not known. This sample was taken from a study of shared clonotypes between healthy human individuals. Study-wide points: Specimens sampled were limited to blood, with tissue repertoires likely differing.

Naive-designated CD8 cells lacked CD45RO, were positively enriched for CCR7, and omitted terminally differentiated effector memory CD45RA+ cells. TCRdb keeps only in-frame clones here, not all; method: immunoSEQ multiplex PCR. This sample has some 2.1 million clones, with 93% found just once. The sequence was collected from a man between 18 and 29 years old in good health. Some clones in this sample may be carry-over from other donors' samples. Sequencing was carried out using naive CD8+ T cells from PBMCs.

The CDR3 region has the DNA TGTGCCAGCAGTTACAGGGGCTCCTACAATGAGCAGTTCTTC. Translation: CASSYRGSYNEQFF. This rearrangement joins TRBV6-5 to TRBJ2-1; D possibly corresponds to TRBD1 (5 bases). V was trimmed by 2 bases and J by 0 bases, leaving 5 bases between them. The CDR3 contains 14 residues. Germline V gives CDR1 MNHEY, CDR2 SVGAGI.